This T cell receptor beta chain was sequenced during a study of beta chain features in type 1 diabetes. TCRB transcripts that were expressed got sequenced, as all of the isolated RNA had been reverse transcribed. Assay used: immunoSEQ multiplex PCR; TCRdb lists only in-frame clones, some missing. The sample comprises almost 350,000 clones, 9.3% of which are singletons, and approximately 1% rests with the top ten. This clone turned up a few times. What it binds is not known. V lost 5 bases to trimming and J lost 5 bases, with 9 bases between them. The germline gives CDR1 SGHTA, CDR2 FQGNSA. The CDR3 covers 12 residues. Overall study findings and caveats: Among type 1 diabetes patients, VDJ junctions had fewer insertions and more deletions. Among all four CD4+ subsets, Type 1 diabetes patients had TCRB CDR3s that were moderately but significantly shorter.

Cell sorting via CD45RO/CCR7/CD25/CD127/CD95/CD27 was performed to obtain CD4+ naive, central memory, regulatory and stem cell-like memory cells. This TCR came from a man aged 25 to 45 with type 1 diabetes. Sequenced: central memory CD4+ T cells from blood. This chain joins TRBV7-2 and TRBJ1-1, with no clear D. The CDR3 here is CASSPGWTEAFF. The DNA for the CDR3 is TGTGCCAGCAGCCCTGGGTGGACTGAAGCTTTCTTT.